This T cell receptor beta chain was obtained from a study of breast tumors, draining lymph nodes, adjacent tissues. The germline V and J ends were trimmed by 4 bases and 1 base, with 10 bases remaining between them. Germline V gene lookup returns CDR1 MRHNA and CDR2 SNTAGT. The CDR3 extends over 14 amino acids. Study-level findings and limits: Tumor T cell lymph node origin was a supported hypothesis, not proven. Compared with lymph nodes, tumors were less diverse; compared with nontumor tissue, more. Data fit most tumor T cells coming from lymph node, expanding in tumor.

Remarks on this clonotype: Its antigen is still unknown.

TCRdb called the multiplex PCR reads again in MiXCR, with one record for every CDR3 protein. The sample includes about 31,000 distinct CDR3 sequences, 60% to 80% of them seen just once. The clonotype comes from a female donor with breast cancer. Some clones in this sample may be carry-over from other donors' samples. The rearrangement uses TRBV6-4 and TRBJ1-2; possible D gene TRBD1, 5 bases. The sample comprised breast tumor tissue. CDR3 DNA sequence: TGTGCCAGCAGTGGCTTGGGGCTTAACTATGGCTACACCTTC. The encoded protein is CASSGLGLNYGYTF.